A selection of T cell receptor beta chains follows, all from one sample in a study of T cell repertoires in cytomegalovirus infection. Their recognized antigens are unknown. TCRdb re-called the reads with MiXCR, one entry per CDR3 protein. The table has 700,000 to 950,000 distinct CDR3 sequences, less than 35% seen once; the top ten hold around 12%. Sequenced here: cultured CD8+ T cells from PBMCs, sampled from culture after CMV antigen stimulation. Receptor source: a human donor in good health (CMV status not recorded). Some clones in this sample may be carry-over from other donors' samples. Both conserved end residues are part of each CDR3. The D gene is left open where the match is weak. Clone size is shown for a subset of rows, as once, few, many or a class of expanded clone.

>-|-|TRBJ1-4|TRBV12-3/TRBV12-4
TGTGCCAGCAGTCGTCCCCCGACAGGACGGGAAAAACTGTTTTTT
CASSRPPTGREKLFF
>-|few|TRBJ2-2|TRBV4-1
TGCGCCAGCAGCCAAGATCCCCTGGGCGGGGAGCTGTTTTTT
CASSQDPLGGELFF
>-|few|TRBJ2-1|TRBV11-2
TGTGCCAGCGGGATGCTGGCGGGGCCCTACAATGAGCAGTTCTTC
CASGMLAGPYNEQFF
>-|few|TRBJ1-2|TRBV27
TGTGCCAGCGGCGCGCCCTTTTCGGGCTACACCTTC
CASGAPFSGYTF
>TRBD1|-|TRBJ1-3|TRBV6-6
TGTGCCAGCAGTGACACGCACAGGGGGCCTGGAAACACCATATATTTT
CASSDTHRGPGNTIYF
>-|-|TRBJ2-7|TRBV5-5
TGTGCCAGCAGCCCCAGACAGACCTTTTTCTCCTACGAGCAGTACTTC
CASSPRQTFFSYEQYF
>-|few|TRBJ1-2|TRBV10-3
TGTGCCATCAGTGAGTGGATACAGGCTAAAGCCAACTATGGCTACACCTTC
CAISEWIQAKANYGYTF
>-|many|TRBJ2-7|TRBV7-2
TGTGCCAGCAGCTTAAACGGGATCTACGAGCAGTACTTC
CASSLNGIYEQYF
>-|few|TRBJ2-2|TRBV6-2/TRBV6-3
TGTGCCAGCAGTTACACTGGGAACACCGGGGAGCTGTTTTTT
CASSYTGNTGELFF
>TRBD1|-|TRBJ1-1|TRBV7-8
TGTGCCAGCAGCTTAGGGGGACAGGGGGAGAACACTGAAGCTTTCTTT
CASSLGGQGENTEAFF
>-|many|TRBJ2-2|TRBV5-1
TGCGCCAGCAGCTTGGCCCTCTGGGGTACAGACCCCACCGGGGAGCTGTTTTTT
CASSLALWGTDPTGELFF
>-|-|TRBJ1-1|TRBV7-9
TGTGCCAGCAGCCGCGGGACTTCTTGGGGGACTGAAGCTTTCTTT
CASSRGTSWGTEAFF
>-|few|TRBJ2-3|TRBV12-3/TRBV12-4
TGTGCCAGCAGTTTTACATATAGCACAGATACGCAGTATTTT
CASSFTYSTDTQYF
>TRBD1|-|TRBJ2-7|TRBV6-1
TGTGCCAGCAGTGGACCGGGACAGTCTTACTACGAGCAGTACTTC
CASSGPGQSYYEQYF
>TRBD2|-|TRBJ2-4|TRBV18
TGTGCCAGCTCACCGAAGAGCGGGGGGGCTGAGAACATTCAGTACTTC
CASSPKSGGAENIQYF
>TRBD1|-|TRBJ2-5|TRBV4-1
TGCGCCAGCAGCCACCCGGGACAGCTAGAGACCCAGTACTTC
CASSHPGQLETQYF
>TRBD2|-|TRBJ2-3|TRBV29-1
TGCAGCGTTGTATCGGCGGGGGGCAGCACAGATACGCAGTATTTT
CSVVSAGGSTDTQYF
>-|-|TRBJ1-2|TRBV4-3
TGCGCCAGCAGCCAAGACTCCTTCAACTATGGCTACACCTTC
CASSQDSFNYGYTF
>TRBD1|few|TRBJ1-2|TRBV27
TGTGCCAGCAGGGGGACAGGTCTAAGTTTCTATGGCTACACCTTC
CASRGTGLSFYGYTF
>-|-|TRBJ2-2|TRBV25-1
TGTGCCAGCAGTGAATTCGGGTTCCGTGAGGGCGGGGAGCTGTTTTTT
CASSEFGFREGGELFF
>-|many|TRBJ2-5|TRBV7-8
TGTGCCAGCAGCTTAGCATATAACAGTCCACAAGAGACCCAGTACTTC
CASSLAYNSPQETQYF
>-|once|TRBJ2-2|TRBV10-3
TGTGCCACCCCCGGCAGGGGAAACGGGGAGCTGTTTTTT
CATPGRGNGELFF
>-|few|TRBJ2-1|TRBV18
TGTGCCAGCTCATTTGGCGGTGGAGATGAGCAGTTCTTC
CASSFGGGDEQFF
>-|-|TRBJ1-2|TRBV6-6
TGTGCCAGCAGTTACTCGATTACAGGGAACTATGGCTACACCTTC
CASSYSITGNYGYTF
>-|-|TRBJ1-1|TRBV27
TGTGCCAGCAGTTCTCTTCCGACAGATCTACCCTTTGAAGCTTTCTTT
CASSSLPTDLPFEAFF
>TRBD1|few|TRBJ1-2|TRBV2
TGTGCCAGCAGCGGGACAGGGTCGGGCTATGGCTACACCTTC
CASSGTGSGYGYTF
>-|-|TRBJ2-2|TRBV14
TGTGCCAGTGCTGAGAAGGGGGTTGCCGGGGAGCTGTTTTTT
CASAEKGVAGELFF
>-|many|TRBJ2-4|TRBV7-2
TGTGCCAGCAGCTTATTCCTCGGTGGGCGGCTGGGGAACATTCAGTACTTC
CASSLFLGGRLGNIQYF
>-|-|TRBJ2-2|TRBV6-6
TGTGCCAGCACCTTTAGGACAGCGAACACCGGGGAGCTGTTTTTT
CASTFRTANTGELFF
>TRBD1|-|TRBJ1-1|TRBV7-9
TGTGCCAGCCCCGGGACAGAGAACACTGAAGCTTTCTTT
CASPGTENTEAFF
>-|-|TRBJ2-5|TRBV11-3
TGTGCCAGCAGCTACGGACATGTAAGTCCGGAGACCCAGTACTTC
CASSYGHVSPETQYF
>-|-|TRBJ1-2|TRBV29-1
TGCAGCGTTAGAACGGCCTACTATGGCTACACCTTC
CSVRTAYYGYTF
>-|many|TRBJ2-1|TRBV6-2/TRBV6-3
TGTGCCAGCACTAGGGGCTCCTACAATGAGCAGTTCTTC
CASTRGSYNEQFF
>-|-|TRBJ1-1|TRBV27
TGTGCCAGCAGTTACGGCTGGGGAAGCACTGAAGCTTTCTTT
CASSYGWGSTEAFF
>TRBD2|few|TRBJ2-1|TRBV12-3/TRBV12-4
TGTGCCAGCAGTTCAAGAGCGGGGGGTCTCTCCTACAATGAGCAGTTCTTC
CASSSRAGGLSYNEQFF
>-|few|TRBJ1-5|TRBV12-3/TRBV12-4
TGTGCCAGCAGTTTTAGGGGGGCGGATCAGCCCCAGCATTTT
CASSFRGADQPQHF
>-|few|TRBJ2-2|TRBV20-1
TGCAGTGCTAGAGATATAGGGGAGCTGTTTTTT
CSARDIGELFF
>-|-|TRBJ1-4|TRBV18
TGTGCCAGCTCACCTACCCCGGGACACCTCAATGAAAAACTGTTTTTT
CASSPTPGHLNEKLFF
>-|many|TRBJ1-1|TRBV7-6
TGTGCCAGCAGCTTACTGGGCCCAGGAACTGAAGCTTTCTTT
CASSLLGPGTEAFF
>TRBD1|-|TRBJ1-2|TRBV5-4
TGTGCCAGCAGCTACAACAGGGGCCCTAACTATGGCTACACCTTC
CASSYNRGPNYGYTF
>TRBD1|-|TRBJ2-7|TRBV7-6
TGTGCCAGCAGCGCCAGACAGGGTTTTACAGGTTACGAGCAGTACTTC
CASSARQGFTGYEQYF
>-|few|TRBJ2-1|TRBV6-2/TRBV6-3
TGTGCCAGCAGTACCGGGGATCCCGGATTTGTTGAGCAGTTCTTC
CASSTGDPGFVEQFF
>TRBD1|many|TRBJ1-1|TRBV27
TGTGCCAGCAGCTCCAGGGGGCTTGGCACTGAAGCTTTCTTT
CASSSRGLGTEAFF
>-|-|TRBJ1-2|TRBV12-3/TRBV12-4
TGTGCCAGCAGTTGGGTCCGAAGAGCTAACTATGGCTACACCTTC
CASSWVRRANYGYTF
>-|-|TRBJ2-5|TRBV7-9
TGTGCCAGCAGCTTAGAGGTTCATCGGTTCGGGGAGACCCAGTACTTC
CASSLEVHRFGETQYF
>-|few|TRBJ2-1|TRBV12-3/TRBV12-4
TGTGCCAGCAGTTTGTCAAAGTATGAGCAGTTCTTC
CASSLSKYEQFF
>-|-|TRBJ2-6|TRBV6-2/TRBV6-3
TGTGCCAGCAGTTACCGTGAGGGGGGGCCCCTCTCTGGGGCCAACGTCCTGACTTTC
CASSYREGGPLSGANVLTF
>-|few|TRBJ2-6|TRBV6-1
TGTGCCAGCACCCCCGGTAGCTCTGGGGCCAACGTCCTGACTTTC
CASTPGSSGANVLTF
>-|-|TRBJ2-5|TRBV6-6
TGTGCCAGCACCGCGGACCCTCGAGAGACCCAGTACTTC
CASTADPRETQYF
>-|-|TRBJ1-1|TRBV12-3/TRBV12-4
TGTGCCAGCAGTTTAGGCCCCCAAACTGAAGCTTTCTTT
CASSLGPQTEAFF
>-|many|TRBJ1-3|TRBV7-6
TGTGCCAGCAGCTTATCGGGGGCTGGAAACACCATATATTTT
CASSLSGAGNTIYF
>TRBD1|many|TRBJ2-1|TRBV11-1
TGTGCCAGCAGCAGTCCCGGGACAGGGTTCTACAATGAGCAGTTCTTC
CASSSPGTGFYNEQFF
>TRBD1|-|TRBJ1-2|TRBV9
TGTGCCAGCAGCGATGGTGAACAGGGGTTGTTTGGCTACACCTTC
CASSDGEQGLFGYTF
>TRBD1|-|TRBJ1-1|TRBV24-1
TGTGCCACCAGTGATCATCCCCGGGACAGGGGAAACACTGAAGCTTTCTTT
CATSDHPRDRGNTEAFF
>-|few|TRBJ1-1|TRBV4-1
TGCGCCAGCAGCCAAGAAATAGGGACGCTCGAAGCTTTCTTT
CASSQEIGTLEAFF
>-|-|TRBJ1-1|TRBV6-2/TRBV6-3
TGTGCCAGCAGTTACCCCACAGGCCTCCAAACGGAAGCTTTCTTT
CASSYPTGLQTEAFF
>TRBD2|-|TRBJ2-1|TRBV9
TGTGCCAGCAGTGTGACTAGCGGGGGTAAAAATGAGCAGTTCTTC
CASSVTSGGKNEQFF
>-|once|TRBJ1-1|TRBV19
TGTGCCAGTAGTATATTCGCGCGCGAGGGGAGTGAAGCTTTCTTT
CASSIFAREGSEAFF